The 6 T cell receptor beta chains given below trace back to one sample, sequenced in a study of blood T cell repertoires in COVID-19 (dated by TCRdb to about 2020). The library was generated by the immunoSEQ multiplex PCR assay. In TCRdb, the immuneACCESS table is reduced to in-frame sequences with V and J assigned. These tables do not hold every clone; where another copy was compared, an unresolved V gene accounts for under half, and the others remain unexplained. This sample is represented by about 250,000 clones; over 75% of them were singletons. The ten top clones hold around 0.78% of the sample. Sequenced: peripheral blood. All receptors come from a young woman with acute or convalescent COVID-19.

The rearrangement joins TRBV9 to TRBJ2-3, with TRBD2 matching over 8 bases. With V trimmed by 0 bases and J by 3 bases, 3 bases remained unmatched. CDR1 is SGDLS, CDR2 YYNGEE, per germline. CDR3 size: 15 residues. The CDR3 sequence: CASSVGTSSTDTQYF. For the CDR3, the DNA is TGTGCCAGCAGCGTAGGGACTAGCAGTACAGATACGCAGTATTTT.

This chain links TRBV6-5 with TRBJ2-3; D is uncertain. The V end lost 2 bases, the J end lost 7 bases, and 19 bases lay between the germline ends. CDR1 and CDR2 from the germline V gene are MNHEY and SVGAGI. The CDR3 runs 16 residues. The CDR3 protein is CASSYQSHNLPNTQYF. CDR3 bases: TGTGCCAGCAGTTACCAAAGCCATAACCTTCCGAATACGCAGTATTTT.

This clone was counted only a few times. The chain recombines TRBV10-3 with TRBJ2-2; D perhaps matches TRBD1 (5 bases). The CDR3 loop spans 13 amino acids. With 8 bases removed from V and 0 bases from J, the gap between germline ends came to 7 bases. Germline loops: CDR1 ENHRY, CDR2 SYGVKD. CDR3: CAIARANTGELFF. For the CDR3, the DNA is TGTGCCATCGCCAGGGCGAACACCGGGGAGCTGTTTTTT.

The table lists this clone with a count of one. V usage is TRBV21-1 and J usage is TRBJ2-6; the D call in the table, TRBD2, was not verified against the DNA. TRBV21-1 is recorded as a pseudogene. This CDR3 region has 18 residues. The CDR3 sequence is CASSKVTVGSGGANVLTF. CDR3 DNA: TGTGCCAGCAGCAAAGTGACTGTTGGATCGGGTGGGGCCAACGTCCTGACTTTC.

The chain employs TRBV3-1 (or the pseudogene TRBV3-2) and TRBJ2-5, with TRBD2 matching over 9 bases. Trimming took 0 bases from V and 2 from J; bases not matched to a gene: 13. The CDR3 runs to 19 residues. From germline, CDR1 is LGHDT and CDR2 YNNKEL (reference sequence). This CDR3 reads CASSQDASGTLGRQETQYF. CDR3 nucleotide sequence: TGTGCCAGCAGCCAAGATGCTAGCGGGACTTTGGGTAGGCAAGAGACCCAGTACTTC.

This clone came up once. The chain carries TRBV7-2 and TRBJ1-6; 7 positions agree with TRBD1. The germline gives CDR1 SGHTA, CDR2 FQGNSA. Trimming took 4 bases from V and 6 from J; bases not matched to a gene: 9. CDR3 length equals 16 residues. CDR3 coding DNA: TGTGCCAGCAGCTCTCGTCCAGGGGGTGTTAATTCACCCCTCCACTTT. Protein product: CASSSRPGGVNSPLHF.